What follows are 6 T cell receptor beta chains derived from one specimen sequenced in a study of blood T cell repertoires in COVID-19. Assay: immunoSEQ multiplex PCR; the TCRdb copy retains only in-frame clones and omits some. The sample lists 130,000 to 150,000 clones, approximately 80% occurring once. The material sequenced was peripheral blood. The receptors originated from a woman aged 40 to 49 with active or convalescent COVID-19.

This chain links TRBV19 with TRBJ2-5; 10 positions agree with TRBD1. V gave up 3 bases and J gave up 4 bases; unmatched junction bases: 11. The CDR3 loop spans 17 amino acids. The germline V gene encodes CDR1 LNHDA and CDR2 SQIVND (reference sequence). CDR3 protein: CASSISLTGGKAETQYF. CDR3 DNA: TGTGCCAGTAGTATTTCCCTGACAGGGGGCAAGGCAGAGACCCAGTACTTC. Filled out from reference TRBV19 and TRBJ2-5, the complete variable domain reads DGGITQSPKYLFRKEGQNVTLSCEQNLNHDAMYWYRQDPGQGLRLIYYSQIVNDFQKGDIAEGYSVSREKKESFPLTVTSAQKNPTAFYLCASSISLTGGKAETQYFGPGTRLLVL.

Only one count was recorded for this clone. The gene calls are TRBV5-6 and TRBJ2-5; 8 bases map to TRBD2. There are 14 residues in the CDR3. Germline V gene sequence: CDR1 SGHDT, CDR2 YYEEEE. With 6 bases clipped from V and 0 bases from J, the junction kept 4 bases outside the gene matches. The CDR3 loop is CASTLAGNQETQYF. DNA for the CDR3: TGTGCCAGCACCTTAGCGGGGAACCAAGAGACCCAGTACTTC. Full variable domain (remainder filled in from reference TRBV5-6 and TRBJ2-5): DAGVTQSPTHLIKTRGQQVTLRCSPKSGHDTVSWYQQALGQGPQFIFQYYEEEERQRGNFPDRFSGHQFPNYSSELNVNALLLGDSALYLCASTLAGNQETQYFGPGTRLLVL.

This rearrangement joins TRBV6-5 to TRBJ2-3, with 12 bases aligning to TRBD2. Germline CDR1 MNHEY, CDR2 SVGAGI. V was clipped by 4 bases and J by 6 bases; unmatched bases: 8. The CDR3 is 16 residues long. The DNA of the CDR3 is TGTGCCAGCAGTTGGGCACTAGCGGGGGGCGGGGATACGCAGTATTTT. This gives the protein CASSWALAGGGDTQYF.

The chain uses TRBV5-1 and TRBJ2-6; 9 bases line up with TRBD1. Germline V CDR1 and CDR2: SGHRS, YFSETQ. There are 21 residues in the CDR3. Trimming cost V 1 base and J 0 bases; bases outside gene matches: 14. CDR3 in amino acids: CASSLYRARTGVPSGANVLTF. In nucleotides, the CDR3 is TGCGCCAGCAGCTTGTATCGAGCGAGGACAGGGGTCCCCTCTGGGGCCAACGTCCTGACTTTC. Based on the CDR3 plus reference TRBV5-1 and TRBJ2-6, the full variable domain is KAGVTQTPRYLIKTRGQQVTLSCSPISGHRSVSWYQQTPGQGLQFLFEYFSETQRNKGNFPGRFSGRQFSNSRSEMNVSTLELGDSALYLCASSLYRARTGVPSGANVLTFGAGSRLTVL.

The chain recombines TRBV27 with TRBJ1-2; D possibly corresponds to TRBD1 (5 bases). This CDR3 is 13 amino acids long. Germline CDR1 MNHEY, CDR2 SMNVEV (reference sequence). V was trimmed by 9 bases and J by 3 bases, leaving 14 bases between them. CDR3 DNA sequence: TGTGCCAGTCTTGGGCAGGGTGACTATGGCTACACCTTC. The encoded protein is CASLGQGDYGYTF.

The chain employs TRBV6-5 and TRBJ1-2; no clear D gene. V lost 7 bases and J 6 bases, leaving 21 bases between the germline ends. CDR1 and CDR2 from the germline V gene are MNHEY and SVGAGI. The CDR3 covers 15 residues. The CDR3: CASNRVLEDRNGYTF. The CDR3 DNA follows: TGTGCCAGCAACCGAGTGCTGGAGGATAGGAATGGCTACACCTTC.